These 22 T cell receptor beta chains came from one sample sequenced in a study of CD8 T cells in ankylosing spondylitis (dated by TCRdb to the late 2010s). The protocol used for the library was 5' RACE. The sequencer was an Illumina HiSeq 2500. TCRdb cleaned the public reads at Q25 with fastp, built clones with MiXCR and kept in-frame beta chains. CDR3 protein duplicates are merged, each entry listing the most common genes and DNA. In this sample the table shows some 130,000 distinct CDR3 sequences, 6% to 8% of which occur a single time. Around 11% of the sample belongs to the ten largest clones. Sequencing was done on a sample of blood, either unsorted or a sorted T cell fraction (not recorded which). Receptors originate from a female donor with ankylosing spondylitis or in good health (not recorded which).

The table lists this clonotype with many counts. The rearrangement joins TRBV12-3 or TRBV12-4 to TRBJ2-1; D may be TRBD2 (6 bases). Trimming took off 7 bases at V and 5 bases at J, with 18 bases between the two ends. This CDR3 contains 15 residues. CDR3 amino acids: CASTARGERDNEQFF. CDR3 bases: TGTGCCAGCACCGCCCGCGGGGAGAGGGACAATGAGCAGTTCTTC.

The chain has TRBV7-9 and TRBJ1-4, with no clear D. CDR3 size: 13 residues. The ends were cut back, 2 bases at V and 8 bases at J, with 9 bases in the middle. Germline CDR1 is SEHNR and CDR2 is FQNEAQ (reference sequence). The CDR3 region is CASSLWPGEKLFF. For the CDR3, the DNA is TGTGCCAGCAGCTTATGGCCAGGCGAAAAACTGTTTTTT.

This clonotype was observed many times. The V and J genes are TRBV3-1 and TRBJ2-7, with TRBD1 as a possible D gene (5 bases). CDR3 length: 15 amino acids. Trimming shortened V by 0 bases and J by 2 bases, and 11 bases separated the two germline ends. CDR1 and CDR2 from the germline V gene are LGHDT and YNNKEL (reference sequence). The CDR3 protein is CASSQEQAAPYEQYF. CDR3 in DNA: TGTGCCAGCAGCCAAGAACAGGCGGCCCCCTACGAGCAGTACTTC.

This clonotype was observed many times. CDR3 DNA sequence: TGTGCCAGCAGGGTAGCGGGGACCACAGATACGCAGTATTTT. Its translation is CASRVAGTTDTQYF. The J gene is TRBJ2-3, the V gene TRBV12-3 or TRBV12-4, with 8 bases identical to TRBD2. This CDR3 spans 14 amino acids. V was pared by 6 bases and J by 2 bases, with 4 bases of the junction left unmatched.

On this clonotype itself: This clone may be a read error of a much larger clone one base away. The rearrangement links TRBV20-1 to TRBJ2-1; D not certain. The ends were cut back, 0 bases at V and 12 bases at J, with 12 bases in the middle. Germline assignment: CDR1 DFQATT and CDR2 SNEGSKA (reference sequence). The CDR3 spans 12 residues. Here the CDR3 reads CSARDRYWAQFF. CDR3 nucleotides: TGCAGTGCTAGAGATCGCTACTGGGCGCAGTTCTTC.

This clonotype was recorded a few times. The chain recombines TRBV18 with TRBJ2-3, with TRBD2 matching over 10 bases. The CDR3 has 17 residues. Trimming at V came to 2 bases and at J to 2 bases, leaving 7 bases not matched to a gene. Per the germline V gene, CDR1 is KGHSH and CDR2 is LQKENI. The CDR3 DNA sequence: TGTGCCAGCTCACCAGTGGCTAGCGGGGGCCTCACAGATACGCAGTATTTT. Translated, it gives CASSPVASGGLTDTQYF.

This clonotype occurred many times. CDR3 DNA sequence: TGCGCCAGCAGCACCCAGGGGGTTGAGCAGTTCTTC. Translation gives CASSTQGVEQFF. The genes are TRBV5-1 and TRBJ2-1; 7 bases map to TRBD1. CDR1 and CDR2 from the germline V gene are SGHRS and YFSETQ. The CDR3 is 12 residues long. V was clipped by 4 bases and J by 9 bases; unmatched bases: 4.

Points on this clonotype: A much larger clone sits a single nucleotide away, making a read error possible. The CDR3 DNA is TGTGCCTGGAGTGATGGAGGGCTTCATGGCTACACCTTC. This translates into CAWSDGGLHGYTF. This chain uses TRBV30 with TRBJ1-2; no clear D. Germline lookup yields CDR1 GTSNPN and CDR2 SVGIG (reference sequence). V shed 1 base and J shed 6 bases, with 12 bases lying between them. The CDR3 totals 13 residues.

Many counts were recorded for this clonotype. The chain combines TRBV6-5 with TRBJ2-2, with D unclear. Germline loops: CDR1 MNHEY, CDR2 SVGAGI. The CDR3 spans 15 residues. Trimming removed 2 bases at V and 2 bases at J, with 9 bases between. CDR3 sequence: CASSYRVFNTGELFF. The CDR3 region has the DNA TGTGCCAGCAGTTACAGGGTCTTTAACACCGGGGAGCTGTTTTTT.

The genes are TRBV4-2 and TRBJ2-7, with D unclear. The V gene lost 4 bases and the J gene lost 2 bases, with 9 bases spanning the gap. The CDR3 extends over 13 amino acids. In germline, CDR1 is LGHNA, CDR2 YNFKEQ. The CDR3 DNA follows: TGTGCCAGCAGCCTCGGGTCTACCTACGAGCAGTACTTC. It specifies CASSLGSTYEQYF.

Many counts were recorded for this clonotype. The junction departs from germline at one end; a sequencing error may be responsible. V is TRBV7-7 and J is TRBJ2-2; 10 bases match TRBD2. This CDR3 spans 18 amino acids. The germline gives CDR1 SSHAT, CDR2 FNYEAQ (reference sequence). The CDR3: CASSSGLALAGSTGELFF. The CDR3 region has the DNA TGTGCTAGCAGCTCTGGACTAGCACTAGCGGGATCTACCGGGGAGCTGTTTTTT.

As to this clonotype: A much larger clone lies a single base off, so this may be a read error. V usage is TRBV7-9 and J usage is TRBJ2-1; the match to TRBD1 covers 7 bases. The CDR3 spans 16 residues. The germline gives CDR1 SEHNR, CDR2 FQNEAQ (reference sequence). The CDR3: CASSSGQTGHYNEQLF. CDR3 DNA: TGTGCCAGCAGCTCGGGTCAGACAGGGCACTACAATGAGCAGTTATTC.

This chain joins TRBV7-2 and TRBJ1-2; TRBD1 agrees at 7 bases. Per the germline V gene, CDR1 is SGHTA and CDR2 is FQGNSA. The CDR3 consists of 15 residues. Trimming took 1 base from V and 4 from J; bases not matched to a gene: 6. In nucleotides, the CDR3 is TGTGCCAGCAGCTTAGGTACAGGGGCCTTCTATGGCTACACCTTC. Its translation is CASSLGTGAFYGYTF. Full variable domain (remainder filled in from reference TRBV7-2 and TRBJ1-2): GAGVSQSPSNKVTEKGKDVELRCDPISGHTALYWYRQSLGQGLEFLIYFQGNSAPDKSGLPSDRFSAERTGGSVSTLTIQRTQQEDSAVYLCASSLGTGAFYGYTFGSGTRLTVV.

The chain is built from TRBV5-1 and TRBJ2-3; unclear D gene. V shed 0 bases and J shed 2 bases, with 7 bases lying between them. The germline CDR1 and CDR2 sequences are SGHRS and YFSETQ. CDR3 length: 14 amino acids. The CDR3 protein is CASSLEADTDTQYF. CDR3 DNA: TGCGCCAGCAGCTTGGAGGCGGACACAGATACGCAGTATTTT.

This clonotype was detected ten times or more. The V call is TRBV7-2, the J call TRBJ2-3; D is perhaps TRBD1 (5 bases). Germline lookup yields CDR1 SGHTA and CDR2 FQGNSA. Trimming left V 5 bases short and J 5 bases short, with 17 bases between. The CDR3 runs 15 residues. CDR3 loop: CASSPQGSTLDTQYF. CDR3 DNA sequence: TGTGCCAGCAGCCCGCAGGGATCCACCTTAGATACGCAGTATTTT.

This clonotype occurred many times. This sequence joins TRBV5-1 and TRBJ2-3; TRBD2 matches at 8 bases. The CDR3 has 15 amino acids. Germline-derived CDR1 and CDR2 are SGHRS and YFSETQ. With 2 bases clipped from V and 2 bases from J, the junction kept 4 bases outside the gene matches. CDR3: CASSLAGANTDTQYF. In nucleotides, the CDR3 is TGCGCCAGCAGCTTAGCGGGGGCCAACACAGATACGCAGTATTTT.

This clonotype was counted at least ten times. The V and J genes are TRBV3-1 and TRBJ2-7, with D hard to call. V was pared by 4 bases and J by 5 bases, with 15 bases between. In germline, CDR1 is LGHDT, CDR2 YNNKEL (reference sequence). The CDR3 runs to 14 residues. The CDR3 sequence: CASSLSSSGDEQYF. For the CDR3, the DNA is TGTGCCAGCAGCCTGAGCTCGTCCGGCGACGAGCAGTACTTC.

Judged by abundance, this clonotype is medium-sized. This rearrangement joins TRBV3-1 to TRBJ1-1, with D tentatively TRBD1 (5 bases). The CDR3 length is 16 residues. In germline, CDR1 is LGHDT, CDR2 YNNKEL (reference sequence). V was cut by 2 bases and J by 10 bases, with 23 bases left in between. CDR3 sequence (DNA): TGTGCCAGCAGCCAAACTTTGGGGGTCCCCCCTGACTCAGCTTTCTTT. Translation gives CASSQTLGVPPDSAFF.

This clonotype was detected ten times or more. The chain uses TRBV7-9 and TRBJ2-3; D possibly corresponds to TRBD1 (5 bases). This CDR3 has 12 residues. Trimming removed 10 bases from V and 4 bases from J, with 12 bases in between. Germline V gives CDR1 SEHNR, CDR2 FQNEAQ (reference sequence). CDR3 region: CAIQGWSDTQYF. In DNA, the CDR3 is TGTGCCATTCAGGGTTGGTCAGATACGCAGTATTTT.

The CDR3 bases are TGTGCCAGCAGCTGGGGGACAGGGGGAAGGACTGAAGCTTTCTTT. Protein product: CASSWGTGGRTEAFF. The rearrangement joins TRBV7-8 to TRBJ1-1, with TRBD1 matching over 11 bases. The CDR3 covers 15 residues. V lost 4 bases and J lost 5; bases outside the gene matches: 6. The germline V gene encodes CDR1 SGHVS and CDR2 FQNEAQ. Complete variable domain (other parts from reference TRBV7-8 and TRBJ1-1): GAGVSQSPRYKVAKRGQDVALRCDPISGHVSLFWYQQALGQGPEFLTYFQNEAQLDKSGLPSDRFFAERPEGSVSTLKIQRTQQEDSAVYLCASSWGTGGRTEAFFGQGTRLTVV.

This clonotype has ten or more counts. The rearrangement joins TRBV7-3 to TRBJ1-1, with 10 bases matching TRBD1. Germline CDR1 is SGHTA and CDR2 is FQGTGA. The CDR3 spans 15 residues. V dropped 2 bases and J dropped 5; count of bases not matched to a gene: 5. In DNA, the CDR3 is TGTGCCAGCAGCTTAGTCGGACAGGGGGTTACTGAAGCTTTCTTT. It is translated as CASSLVGQGVTEAFF.

This clonotype was seen at least ten times. The rearrangement uses TRBV3-1 and TRBJ2-2; D possibly corresponds to TRBD2 (7 bases). V was clipped by 2 bases and J by 4 bases, with 14 bases between them. The CDR3 has 16 amino acids. The germline V gene encodes CDR1 LGHDT and CDR2 YNNKEL (reference sequence). CDR3 protein: CASSQHPGGRTGELFF. The CDR3 DNA follows: TGTGCCAGCAGCCAACATCCGGGGGGCCGCACCGGGGAGCTGTTTTTT. Based on the CDR3 plus reference TRBV3-1 and TRBJ2-2, the full variable domain is DTAVSQTPKYLVTQMGNDKSIKCEQNLGHDTMYWYKQDSKKFLKIMFSYNNKELIINETVPNRFSPKSPDKAHLNLHINSLELGDSAVYFCASSQHPGGRTGELFFGEGSRLTVL.